The sequence of this T cell receptor beta chain was determined in a study of cytotoxic CD8 clonotypes in ibrutinib-treated CLL. Study-wide findings and caveats: Age-matched healthy donor levels were exceeded by baseline clonality, which tracked circulating CD8+ T-cell counts.

Turning to this clone: Its antigen is as yet unknown. The same CDR3 also results from other DNA sequences found in this sample.

A 1 in 200,000 to 1 in 1 million T cell depth was the sequencing target. Only in-frame clones appear in the TCRdb table, and some are missing; sequencing was by immunoSEQ multiplex PCR. The sample includes under 200,000 clones, approximately 80% of them seen just once. V gave up 1 base and J gave up 3 bases; unmatched junction bases: 0. The CDR3 extends over 13 amino acids. The germline V gene encodes CDR1 MNHEY and CDR2 SVGAGI. The chain uses TRBV6-5 and TRBJ2-7; 7 bases map to TRBD1. This specimen consisted of PBMCs, obtained after 12 months of ibrutinib treatment. The origin of this receptor is a human donor with chronic lymphocytic leukemia. The CDR3 DNA is TGTGCCAGCAGTTACTGGACAGGCTACGAGCAGTACTTC. Amino acid sequence: CASSYWTGYEQYF.